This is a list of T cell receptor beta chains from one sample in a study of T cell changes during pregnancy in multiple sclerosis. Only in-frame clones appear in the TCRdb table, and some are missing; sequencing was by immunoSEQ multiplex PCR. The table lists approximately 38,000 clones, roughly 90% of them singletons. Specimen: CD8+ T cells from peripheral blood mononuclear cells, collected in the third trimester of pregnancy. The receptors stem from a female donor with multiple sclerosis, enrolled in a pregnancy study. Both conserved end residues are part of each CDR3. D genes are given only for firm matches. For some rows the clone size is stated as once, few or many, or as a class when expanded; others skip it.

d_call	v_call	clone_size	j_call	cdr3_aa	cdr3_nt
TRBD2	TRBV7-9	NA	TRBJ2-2	CASSPILAGEGTGELFF	TGTGCCAGCAGCCCTATACTAGCGGGAGAGGGTACCGGGGAGCTGTTTTTT
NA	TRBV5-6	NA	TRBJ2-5	CASSLAHSTGQETQYF	TGTGCCAGCAGCTTGGCCCATTCGACAGGTCAAGAGACCCAGTACTTC
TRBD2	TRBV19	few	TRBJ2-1	CASSMTGTSGSDEQFF	TGTGCCAGTAGTATGACCGGGACTAGCGGGAGTGATGAGCAGTTCTTC
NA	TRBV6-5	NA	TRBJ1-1	CASGSMYQVAFF	TGTGCCAGCGGTTCGATGTATCAGGTAGCTTTCTTT
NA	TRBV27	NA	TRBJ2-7	CASSLSFAYSSYEQYF	TGTGCCAGCAGTTTAAGCTTCGCTTACTCAAGCTACGAGCAGTACTTC
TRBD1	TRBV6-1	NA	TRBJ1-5	CASSGRDRVGQPQHF	TGTGCCAGCAGTGGACGCGACAGGGTCGGGCAGCCCCAGCATTTT
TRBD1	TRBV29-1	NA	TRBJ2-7	CSVEERRQGRASYEQYF	TGCAGCGTTGAAGAAAGGCGACAGGGTAGGGCCTCCTACGAGCAGTACTTC
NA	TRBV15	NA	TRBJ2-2	CATEEGRGETGELFF	TGTGCCACCGAAGAGGGCAGGGGGGAAACCGGGGAGCTGTTTTTT
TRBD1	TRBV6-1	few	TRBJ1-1	CASRQGANTEAFF	TGTGCCAGCAGACAGGGGGCGAACACTGAAGCTTTCTTT
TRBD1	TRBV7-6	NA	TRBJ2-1	CASSPGQGYEQFF	TGTGCCAGCAGCCCGGGACAGGGCTATGAGCAGTTCTTC
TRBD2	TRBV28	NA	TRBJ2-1	CASSLIPTSALVNEQFF	TGTGCCAGCAGTTTAATCCCGACTAGCGCCTTAGTGAATGAGCAGTTCTTC
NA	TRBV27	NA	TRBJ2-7	CASSRTVRGEQYF	TGTGCCAGCAGTAGGACAGTAAGAGGCGAGCAGTACTTC
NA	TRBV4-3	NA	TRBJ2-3	CASSQDGLTDTQYF	TGCGCCAGCAGCCAAGATGGACTAACAGATACGCAGTATTTT
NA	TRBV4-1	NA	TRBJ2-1	CASSQEISVYNEQFF	TGCGCCAGCAGCCAAGAGATTAGCGTCTACAATGAGCAGTTCTTC
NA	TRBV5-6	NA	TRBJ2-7	CASSSGTFEDEQYF	TGTGCCAGCAGTTCCGGCACATTCGAGGACGAGCAGTACTTC
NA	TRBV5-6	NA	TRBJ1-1	CASSFETELMNTEAFF	TGTGCCAGCAGCTTCGAGACAGAGCTCATGAACACTGAAGCTTTCTTT
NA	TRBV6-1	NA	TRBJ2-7	CASSEPTQYF	TGTGCCAGCAGCGAACCTACCCAGTACTTC
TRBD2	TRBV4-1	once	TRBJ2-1	CASSLKVAGGEQFF	TGCGCCAGCAGCCTCAAAGTAGCGGGAGGTGAGCAGTTCTTC
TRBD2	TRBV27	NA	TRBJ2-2	CASSPGGNGELFF	TGTGCCAGCAGTCCGGGGGGTAACGGGGAGCTGTTTTTT
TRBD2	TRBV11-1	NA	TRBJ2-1	CASSLVEAGGYNEQFF	TGTGCCAGCAGCTTGGTGGAAGCGGGAGGGTACAATGAGCAGTTCTTC
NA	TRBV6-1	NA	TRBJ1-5	CASSGGGANQPQHF	TGTGCCAGCAGTGGAGGGGGGGCGAATCAGCCCCAGCATTTT
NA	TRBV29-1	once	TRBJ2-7	CSARDRSYEQYF	TGCAGCGCCCGGGATAGGTCCTACGAGCAGTACTTC